The clone carrying this TCR beta chain occurred a few times. Its antigen is not known. The entry originates in a study of blood T cells in healthy people across ages. Study-level results: One million T cells yielded diversity estimates that were considered underestimates.

The CDR3 is made up of 14 amino acids. V shed 4 bases and J 0 bases; nucleotides not matched to a gene: 4. The V gene's germline CDR1 is SQVTM and CDR2 ANQGSEA. It was with a sample-barcoded 5' primer and a J-beta primer mix that a second PCR of roughly 7 to 12 cycles was run. TCRdb used MiXCR to reprocess the 5' RACE reads, holding one entry per CDR3 protein. The data contain 800,000 or so distinct CDR3 sequences, 55% to 65% of them singletons. This chain joins TRBV29-1 and TRBJ1-2; 8 positions match TRBD1. Sequenced: blood. The source of this sequence is a young man in good health. CDR3 in amino acids: CSVGKGQANYGYTF. As DNA, the CDR3 is TGCAGCGTTGGGAAGGGACAGGCTAACTATGGCTACACCTTC.